These 27 T cell receptor beta chains share one sample of origin, sequenced in a study of regulatory T cells in long-lasting Graves disease. Time point meaning: newly diagnosed GD, antithyroid drugs for less than 3 months. The TCR library was prepared using RNA isolated from PBMCs. Sequencing libraries for TCR beta were prepared with iRepertoire HTBI primers and Arm-PCR of CDR3 regions. TCRdb reanalysed the multiplex PCR reads using MiXCR and keeps one entry per CDR3 protein. The table includes some 220,000 distinct CDR3 sequences, less than 20% detected once. These data also featured in a second study, about T cells in Graves' hyperthyroidism and ophthalmopathy.

The sample consisted of peripheral blood mononuclear cells (PBMCs), taken at new diagnosis, from a patient treated with antithyroid drugs. These receptor sequences come from a woman in her 30s with Graves disease.

In its sample, this clonotype was seen many times. The chain carries TRBV19 and TRBJ2-7; 8 bases align to TRBD1. The CDR3 is 14 residues long. In germline, CDR1 is LNHDA, CDR2 SQIVND (reference sequence). V was clipped by 4 bases and J by 5 bases; unmatched bases: 7. In DNA, the CDR3 is TGTGCCAGTAGTAAGCAGGGGGCGTCCCACGAGCAGTACTTC. Its protein product is CASSKQGASHEQYF.

This clonotype was recorded many times. This rearrangement joins TRBV2 to TRBJ1-2; a possible D gene is TRBD1 (6 bases). Trimming removed 5 bases from V and 3 bases from J, with 13 bases in between. Germline-derived CDR1 and CDR2 are SNHLY and FYNNEI. The CDR3 loop spans 14 amino acids. As DNA, the CDR3 is TGTGCCAGCAGTCGGGGTGGGGGCGACTATGGCTACACCTTC. This codes for CASSRGGGDYGYTF. Full variable domain (rest looked up from reference TRBV2 and TRBJ1-2): EPEVTQTPSHQVTQMGQEVILRCVPISNHLYFYWYRQILGQKVEFLVSFYNNEISEKSEIFDDQFSVERPDGSNFTLKIRSTKLEDSAMYFCASSRGGGDYGYTFGSGTRLTVV.

This clonotype has at least ten counts. The gene calls are TRBV7-9 and TRBJ2-1; TRBD2 is a possible D gene (6 bases). Germline values: CDR1 SEHNR, CDR2 FQNEAQ (reference sequence). The CDR3 has 14 residues. The V and J ends lost 2 bases and 9 bases respectively, with 14 bases between them. The CDR3 region is CASSLTKDGGEQFF. The CDR3 nucleotides are TGTGCCAGCAGCTTAACCAAGGACGGGGGTGAGCAGTTCTTC. The variable domain in full, completed from reference TRBV7-9 and TRBJ2-1, reads DTGVSQNPRHKITKRGQNVTFRCDPISEHNRLYWYRQTLGQGPEFLTYFQNEAQLEKSRLLSDRFSAERPKGSFSTLEIQRTEQGDSAMYLCASSLTKDGGEQFFGPGTRLTVL.

The V call is TRBV14, the J call TRBJ2-3, with 9 bases aligning to TRBD2. Germline V lookup: CDR1 SGHDN, CDR2 FVKESK. The J segment lost 8 bases and the V segment lost 3 bases, leaving 12 bases of the junction unmatched. This CDR3 has 16 residues. The chain's CDR3 is CASSQAPGLAAVTQYF. The CDR3 nucleotides are TGTGCCAGCAGCCAGGCGCCGGGACTAGCTGCGGTTACGCAGTATTTT.

This clonotype was recorded at least ten times. The genes are TRBV7-9 and TRBJ2-7; D possibly corresponds to TRBD1 (7 bases). Germline assignment: CDR1 SEHNR and CDR2 FQNEAQ (reference sequence). The CDR3 totals 15 residues. Trimming pared 2 bases from V and 3 bases from J, leaving 14 bases between. CDR3 sequence (DNA): TGTGCCAGCAGCTTACCTAGACAGGGAGGCTACGAGCAGTACTTC. Encoded protein: CASSLPRQGGYEQYF.

As concerns this clonotype: A single base separates this from a much larger clone, so it may be a read error. This sequence joins TRBV2 and TRBJ1-6; TRBD1 is a possible D gene (6 bases). The CDR3 is 16 residues long. V gave up 6 bases and J gave up 4 bases, with 16 bases separating them. From germline, CDR1 is SNHLY and CDR2 FYNNEI. CDR3 nucleotides: TGTGCCAGCAGCGACAGGTCCCTGGGGTATAATTCACCCCTCCACTTT. Translation: CASSDRSLGYNSPLHF. The complete variable domain, with remaining parts taken from reference TRBV2 and TRBJ1-6, reads EPEVTQTPSHQVTQMGQEVILRCVPISNHLYFYWYRQILGQKVEFLVSFYNNEISEKSEIFDDQFSVERPDGSNFTLKIRSTKLEDSAMYFCASSDRSLGYNSPLHFGNGTRLTVT.

This clonotype was found a few times. The V gene is TRBV6-2 or TRBV6-3, the J gene TRBJ2-1; possibly TRBD1 or TRBD2 for D (7 bases each). The CDR3 is made up of 16 amino acids. CDR1 and CDR2 from the germline V gene are MNHEY and SVGEGT. Trimming left V 4 bases short and J 0 bases short, with 13 bases between. Here the CDR3 reads CASSFFRGGSYNEQFF. As DNA, the CDR3 is TGTGCCAGCAGTTTCTTCAGGGGGGGCTCCTACAATGAGCAGTTCTTC.

There are many counts of this clonotype. The gene calls are TRBV25-1 and TRBJ1-1; 8 bases match TRBD1. V shed 5 bases and J 10 bases; nucleotides not matched to a gene: 18. The germline gives CDR1 MGHDK, CDR2 SYGVNS. The CDR3 consists of 16 residues. The CDR3 loop reads CASSSGGLTGAPRAFF. The CDR3, as DNA: TGTGCCAGCAGTTCAGGGGGGCTGACAGGGGCGCCTCGAGCTTTCTTT.

This clonotype was seen at least ten times. This sequence joins TRBV7-6 and TRBJ2-3, with 8 bases identical to TRBD2. Germline V gives CDR1 SGHVS, CDR2 FNYEAQ. This CDR3 has 15 residues. V was clipped by 8 bases and J by 0 bases; unmatched bases: 7. The CDR3: CASSGGGSSTDTQYF. The DNA of the CDR3 is TGTGCCAGCTCCGGGGGGGGATCTAGCACAGATACGCAGTATTTT.

This rearrangement joins TRBV28 to TRBJ1-1; maybe TRBD1 (5 bases). The germline gives CDR1 MDHEN, CDR2 SYDVKM. The CDR3 consists of 13 residues. The V end was cut by 8 bases, the J end by 6 bases, with 16 bases between. CDR3 coding DNA: TGTGCCAGCGGACTTCAGGGTGGGGCTGAAGCTTTCTTT. Translated, it gives CASGLQGGAEAFF.

This clonotype was observed many times. The J gene is TRBJ2-4, the V gene TRBV18; D unresolved. The germline gives CDR1 KGHSH, CDR2 LQKENI. The CDR3 is 13 residues long. Trimming left V 2 bases short and J 1 base short, with 3 bases between. DNA for the CDR3: TGTGCCAGCTCACCAGGGGCCAAAAACATTCAGTACTTC. Residues: CASSPGAKNIQYF.

This clonotype was found many times. The chain uses TRBV20-1 and TRBJ1-1; D is uncertain. The germline V gene encodes CDR1 DFQATT and CDR2 SNEGSKA (reference sequence). The CDR3 runs 12 residues. The germline V and J ends were trimmed by 5 bases and 8 bases, with 15 bases remaining between them. The CDR3 DNA reads TGCAGTGCTCCACCCTCGGGCAGGGAAGCTTTCTTT. It codes for CSAPPSGREAFF.

This clonotype showed up many times. This rearrangement joins TRBV9 to TRBJ2-7, with D perhaps being TRBD1 or TRBD2 (5 bases each). V was shortened by 3 bases and J by 0 bases, with 10 bases between the two germline ends. CDR1 SGDLS and CDR2 YYNGEE come from the germline V gene. This CDR3 is 14 amino acids long. The DNA of the CDR3 is TGTGCCAGCAGCGCGAGGGACCGCTCCTACGAGCAGTACTTC. It encodes CASSARDRSYEQYF.

The gene calls are TRBV9 and TRBJ1-1, with 7 bases matching TRBD1. V shed 4 bases and J 1 base; nucleotides not matched to a gene: 4. The CDR3 totals 14 residues. Germline CDR1 SGDLS, CDR2 YYNGEE. The CDR3 region is CASSTTGPNTEAFF. The CDR3 nucleotides are TGTGCCAGCAGCACGACAGGGCCGAACACTGAAGCTTTCTTT.

J is TRBJ2-3 and V is TRBV18, with D possibly called TRBD1 or TRBD2 (5 bases each). The CDR3 length is 16 residues. Trimming left V 3 bases short and J 2 bases short, with 15 bases between. CDR1 is KGHSH, CDR2 LQKENI, per germline. Written as DNA, the CDR3 is TGTGCCAGCTCACCCCCTGGGACCCGCCTCACAGATACGCAGTATTTT. Its protein is CASSPPGTRLTDTQYF.

The table lists this clonotype with a few counts. V gene TRBV13 combines with J gene TRBJ2-7; possibly TRBD1 for D (6 bases). Trimming shortened V by 4 bases and J by 2 bases, and 12 bases separated the two germline ends. Germline CDR1 PRHDT, CDR2 FYEKMQ (reference sequence). This CDR3 contains 14 residues. CDR3 coding DNA: TGTGCCAGCAGCTCAGGGGCCCGCCCCTACGAGCAGTACTTC. Translation: CASSSGARPYEQYF.

Points on this clonotype: This may arise from a read error, as a much more abundant clone is one base away. CDR3 amino acids: CATRTGTGGSNEQFF. The CDR3 bases are TGTGCCACCAGGACCGGGACTGGCGGGAGCAATGAGCAGTTCTTC. The chain couples TRBV24-1 to TRBJ2-1; 7 positions agree with TRBD2. The J segment lost 6 bases and the V segment lost 7 bases, leaving 11 bases of the junction unmatched. CDR3 length: 15 residues. The germline V gene encodes CDR1 KGHDR and CDR2 SFDVKD.

The chain is built from TRBV18 and TRBJ2-2; D is undetermined. Germline CDR1 and CDR2: KGHSH and LQKENI. The CDR3 is 14 amino acids. Trimming removed 6 bases at V and 1 base at J, with 9 bases between. Here the CDR3 reads CASSPTLNTGELFF. The CDR3 DNA sequence: TGTGCCAGCTCCCCCACATTGAACACCGGGGAGCTGTTTTTT.

Remarks on this clonotype: Its ends do not fully match the called genes, so a read error is possible. This chain connects TRBV7-9 to TRBJ2-1; D might be TRBD2 (5 bases). The CDR3 sequence is 12 residues long. Per the germline V gene, CDR1 is SEHNR and CDR2 is FQNEAQ (reference sequence). CDR3 bases: TGTGCCAGCAGCTACGACTACAGTGAGCAGTTCTTC. Its translation is CASSYDYSEQFF.

The V call is TRBV24-1, the J call TRBJ1-1; D ambiguous. Germline CDR1 KGHDR, CDR2 SFDVKD. V dropped 10 bases and J dropped 0 bases, with 11 bases sitting between them. CDR3 length: 13 amino acids. The CDR3: CATKGRVNTEAFF. The CDR3 DNA is TGTGCCACGAAAGGACGGGTGAACACTGAAGCTTTCTTT.

Only a few counts were recorded for this clonotype. The V call is TRBV4-1, the J call TRBJ1-5; D might be TRBD1 (5 bases). The CDR3 consists of 19 residues. V gave up 0 bases and J gave up 6 bases, with 24 bases separating them. Germline values: CDR1 MGHRA, CDR2 YSYEKL. CDR3 in DNA: TGCGCCAGCAGCCAAGAATTTATCGGGGGGACTCGATCGGGTCAGCCCCAGCATTTT. Translation: CASSQEFIGGTRSGQPQHF.

There are many counts of this clonotype. The chain couples TRBV11-2 to TRBJ1-2; D ambiguous. V was trimmed by 3 bases and J by 1 base, leaving 9 bases between them. This CDR3 has 14 amino acids. Germline assignment: CDR1 SGHAT and CDR2 FQNNGV. CDR3 sequence: CASSFSTINYGYTF. In DNA, the CDR3 is TGTGCCAGCAGCTTCAGCACTATTAACTATGGCTACACCTTC.

This clonotype was counted at least ten times. The chain links TRBV2 to TRBJ1-5; D is undetermined. Germline V gene sequence: CDR1 SNHLY, CDR2 FYNNEI. This CDR3 is built from 17 residues. Trimming took off 3 bases at V and 0 bases at J, with 15 bases between the two ends. The DNA of the CDR3 is TGTGCCAGCAGTGATCCCTCCGAGGCTTATAGCAATCAGCCCCAGCATTTT. This codes for CASSDPSEAYSNQPQHF.

This clonotype has more than one count but fewer than ten. The chain joins TRBV19 to TRBJ2-2; perhaps D is TRBD1 or TRBD2 (5 bases each). The V gene lost 7 bases and the J gene lost 1 base, with 13 bases spanning the gap. This CDR3 has 15 amino acids. CDR1 is LNHDA and CDR2 is SQIVND in the germline V gene (reference sequence). Here the CDR3 DNA reads TGTGCCAGTACCCATGGGGGAGTGAACACCGGGGAGCTGTTTTTT. Translation gives CASTHGGVNTGELFF.

This clonotype was picked up a small number of times. This rearrangement joins TRBV4-1 to TRBJ2-2; the D gene is possibly TRBD1 (6 bases). Per germline, CDR1 MGHRA and CDR2 YSYEKL. The CDR3 covers 16 residues. V was clipped by 0 bases and J by 7 bases, with 15 bases between them. CDR3 DNA sequence: TGCGCCAGCAGCCAAGAGGGCACAGGGTCGGGCGGGGAGCTGTTTTTT. It codes for CASSQEGTGSGGELFF.

The chain is built from TRBV6-1 and TRBJ2-7, with D unclear. Germline CDR1 is MNHNS and CDR2 is SASEGT. V lost 8 bases to trimming and J lost 2 bases, with 13 bases between them. The CDR3 loop spans 13 amino acids. In DNA form, the CDR3 reads TGTGCCAGCTCAGCTACCAGCACCTACGAGCAGTACTTC. This encodes CASSATSTYEQYF.

This clonotype was picked up many times. V and J are TRBV12-3 or TRBV12-4 and TRBJ1-3; D is uncertain. This CDR3 has 13 residues. V dropped 1 base and J dropped 3 bases, with 4 bases sitting between them. The CDR3 bases are TGTGCCAGCAGTTTAGACCTTGGAAACACCATATATTTT. It is translated as CASSLDLGNTIYF.